These T cell receptor beta chains were read from a single sample in a study of cytomegalovirus exposure and HLA in healthy donors. Data came from immunoSEQ multiplex PCR; TCRdb stores just in-frame clones and leaves some out. The top ten hold 3.1% of the sample, which has around 120,000 clones, about 80% seen once. What was sequenced was PBMCs. The receptors stem from a woman between 40 and 50 years old in good health and CMV-seronegative. Both conserved end residues are part of each CDR3. The D gene is left open where the match is weak. Where a row states a size, it is once, few, many or the class of an expanded clone; other rows omit it.

j_gene	abundance	d_gene	v_gene	CDR3aa	CDR3nt
TRBJ1-2	.	TRBD1	TRBV2	CASREDREDGYTF	TGTGCCAGCAGAGAGGACAGGGAGGATGGCTACACCTTC
TRBJ2-7	few	TRBD2	TRBV7-6	CASSPGGGVLYEQYF	TGTGCCAGCAGCCCCGGGGGGGGAGTACTCTACGAGCAGTACTTC
TRBJ2-7	.	TRBD2	TRBV2	CASSTPGLAGDSSYEQYF	TGTGCCAGCAGTACTCCGGGACTAGCGGGAGATTCCTCCTACGAGCAGTACTTC
TRBJ1-1	.	TRBD1	TRBV5-8	CASSHGQGFTEAFF	TGTGCCAGCAGCCACGGACAGGGTTTCACTGAAGCTTTCTTT
TRBJ1-2	.	TRBD1	TRBV7-2	CASSIYRGDGYTF	TGTGCCAGCAGCATATACAGGGGGGATGGCTACACCTTC
TRBJ2-1	.	TRBD2	TRBV30	CAWTGGYNEQFF	TGTGCCTGGACCGGGGGGTACAATGAGCAGTTCTTC
TRBJ1-1	once	.	TRBV2	CASSGGLDTEAFF	TGTGCCAGCAGTGGAGGGTTGGACACTGAAGCTTTCTTT
TRBJ2-7	once	TRBD2	TRBV10-1	CASSELTGGRTEQYF	TGCGCCAGCAGTGAACTAACGGGAGGTCGAACGGAGCAGTACTTC
TRBJ1-1	.	TRBD1	TRBV19	CASSTTGGTEAFF	TGTGCCAGTAGTACGACAGGGGGGACTGAAGCTTTCTTT
TRBJ1-5	.	.	TRBV7-9	CSSSSTPGPQHF	TGTTCCAGCAGTTCCACCCCCGGGCCCCAGCATTTT
TRBJ2-7	once	.	TRBV2	CASSPTYEQYF	TGTGCCAGCAGTCCTACCTACGAGCAGTACTTC
TRBJ1-5	.	TRBD1	TRBV10-3	CAISRDRGGQPQHF	TGTGCCATCAGCCGGGACAGGGGAGGGCAGCCCCAGCATTTT
TRBJ2-7	.	TRBD2	TRBV27	CASRSGGSETYEQYF	TGTGCCAGCAGGTCGGGGGGAAGTGAGACCTACGAGCAGTACTTC
TRBJ1-1	.	TRBD1	TRBV7-2	CASSLVADRAEAFF	TGTGCCAGCAGCTTAGTCGCGGACAGGGCTGAAGCTTTCTTT
TRBJ1-6	.	.	TRBV6-1	CASHREGRNSPLHF	TGTGCCAGCCACCGGGAGGGGCGGAATTCACCCCTCCACTTT
TRBJ2-7	.	.	TRBV4-1	CASSHPTIPYEQYF	TGCGCCAGCAGCCACCCGACAATCCCCTACGAGCAGTACTTC
TRBJ1-5	once	.	TRBV4-1	CASSRGGSNQPQHF	TGCGCCAGCAGCCGGGGGGGCAGCAATCAGCCCCAGCATTTT
TRBJ2-5	once	.	TRBV28	CASSLNDRTQYF	TGTGCCAGCAGCCTGAACGATAGGACCCAGTACTTC
TRBJ2-1	.	TRBD1	TRBV7-6	CASSSTTGRAYNEQFF	TGTGCCAGCAGCTCTACGACAGGGCGAGCCTACAATGAGCAGTTCTTC
TRBJ2-1	.	.	TRBV5-1	CASSLQDSRYNEQFF	TGCGCCAGCAGCTTGCAGGACAGCCGGTACAATGAGCAGTTCTTC
TRBJ2-3	.	.	TRBV4-3	CASSQGGRWSDTQYF	TGCGCCAGCAGCCAAGGGGGGAGGTGGTCAGATACGCAGTATTTT
TRBJ1-5	.	TRBD1	TRBV19	CASSLTGGRGSNQPQHF	TGTGCCAGTAGCTTGACAGGGGGACGCGGCAGCAATCAGCCCCAGCATTTT
TRBJ2-1	.	.	TRBV7-2	CASSLYGGAGPGNEQFF	TGTGCCAGCAGCTTATATGGGGGGGCGGGACCGGGCAATGAGCAGTTCTTC
TRBJ1-2	.	.	TRBV28	CASSLGGGHRGYTF	TGTGCCAGCAGTTTAGGAGGAGGGCATCGGGGCTACACCTTC
TRBJ2-7	.	TRBD2	TRBV5-1	CASSRNSGGEQYF	TGCGCCAGCAGCAGGAACTCGGGGGGGGAGCAGTACTTC
TRBJ1-1	.	.	TRBV5-1	CASSLMRNTEAFF	TGCGCCAGCAGCTTGATGCGGAACACTGAAGCTTTCTTT